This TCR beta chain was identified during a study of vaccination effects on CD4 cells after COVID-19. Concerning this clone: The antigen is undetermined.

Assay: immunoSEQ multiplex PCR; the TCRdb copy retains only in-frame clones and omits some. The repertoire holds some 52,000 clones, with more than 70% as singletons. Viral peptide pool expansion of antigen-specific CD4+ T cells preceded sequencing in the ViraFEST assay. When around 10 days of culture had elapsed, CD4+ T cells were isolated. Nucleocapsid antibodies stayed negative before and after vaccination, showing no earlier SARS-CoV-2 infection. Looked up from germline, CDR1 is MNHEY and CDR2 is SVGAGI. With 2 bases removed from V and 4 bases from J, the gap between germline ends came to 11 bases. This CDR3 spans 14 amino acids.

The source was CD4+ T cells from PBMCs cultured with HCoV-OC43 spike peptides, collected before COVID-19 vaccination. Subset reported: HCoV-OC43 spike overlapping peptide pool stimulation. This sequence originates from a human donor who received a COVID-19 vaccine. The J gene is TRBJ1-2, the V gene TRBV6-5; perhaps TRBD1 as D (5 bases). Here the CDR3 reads CASSYQGDGYGYTF. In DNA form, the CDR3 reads TGTGCCAGCAGTTACCAAGGGGATGGCTATGGCTACACCTTC.